A selection of T cell receptor beta chains follows, all from one sample in a study of regulatory T cells in long-lasting Graves disease. A single record per CDR3 protein comes from TCRdb applying MiXCR to the multiplex PCR reads. The sample has around 450,000 distinct CDR3 sequences, 15% seen once. A further study also used this sample, focusing on T cells in Graves' hyperthyroidism and ophthalmopathy.

Sequencing used peripheral blood mononuclear cells (PBMCs), obtained at new diagnosis, from a patient treated with antithyroid drugs. These receptors originate from a woman aged 40 to 50 with Graves disease. Each CDR3 is given with its conserved first and last residue. The D gene is left open where the match is weak. A clone size is listed for some rows: how often the clone was seen (once, few, many), or a class if it is expanded.

cdr3_aa | cdr3_nt | d_call | j_call | clone_size | v_call
CSARSRAQDFF | TGCAGTGCTAGAAGCCGGGCCCAAGATTTCTTC | . | TRBJ2-1 | many | TRBV20-1
CASSQGVTEAFF | TGTGCCAGCAGCCAGGGGGTCACTGAAGCTTTCTTT | TRBD1 | TRBJ1-1 | . | TRBV11-2
CASSQDRASQPQHF | TGCGCCAGCAGCCAGGACAGGGCTAGTCAGCCCCAGCATTTT | TRBD1 | TRBJ1-5 | . | TRBV4-1
CASSEGLGKNIQYF | TGTGCCAGCAGTGAAGGCCTAGGCAAAAACATTCAGTACTTC | . | TRBJ2-4 | many | TRBV2
CASSERGSLKNIQYF | TGTGCCAGCAGTGAAAGAGGCTCCTTAAAAAACATTCAGTACTTC | . | TRBJ2-4 | . | TRBV25-1
CSVEGHNYNEQFF | TGCAGCGTTGAGGGACACAATTACAATGAGCAGTTCTTC | . | TRBJ2-1 | . | TRBV29-1
CASGAGANTGEQFF | TGTGCCAGCGGCGCAGGGGCAAACACCGGGGAGCAGTTTTTT | . | TRBJ2-2 | once | TRBV7-3
CASSQDEFYNEQFF | TGTGCCAGCAGCCAAGATGAGTTCTACAATGAGCAGTTCTTC | . | TRBJ2-1 | . | TRBV4-2
CASSLTGQGVREKLFF | TGTGCCAGCAGCTTAACCGGACAGGGGGTGCGGGAAAAACTGTTTTTT | TRBD1 | TRBJ1-4 | many | TRBV11-2
CASSVDRESTEAFF | TGTGCCAGTAGTGTCGACAGGGAAAGCACTGAAGCTTTCTTT | TRBD1 | TRBJ1-1 | . | TRBV19
CASSIERVRDTQYF | TGTGCCAGCAGCATAGAAAGGGTACGAGATACGCAGTATTTT | . | TRBJ2-3 | few | TRBV7-2
CSATARDRANYEQYF | TGCAGTGCTACGGCCCGGGACAGGGCCAATTACGAGCAGTACTTC | TRBD1 | TRBJ2-7 | many | TRBV20-1
CASSQDGGRATETQYF | TGCGCCAGCAGCCAAGACGGAGGGAGGGCCACAGAGACCCAGTACTTC | TRBD2 | TRBJ2-5 | . | TRBV4-3
CASSQEGYSYNEQFF | TGTGCCAGCAGCCAGGAAGGGTATTCCTACAATGAGCAGTTCTTC | . | TRBJ2-1 | few | TRBV7-9
CASSFAGGDFSPLHF | TGTGCCAGCAGTTTTGCAGGGGGCGATTTTTCACCCCTCCACTTT | TRBD1 | TRBJ1-6 | few | TRBV28
CSAPSDVGKETQYF | TGCAGTGCCCCCTCGGATGTGGGAAAAGAGACCCAGTACTTC | . | TRBJ2-5 | . | TRBV20-1
CASSELAGGQETQYF | TGTGCCAGCAGTGAATTGGCGGGAGGCCAAGAGACCCAGTACTTC | TRBD2 | TRBJ2-5 | many | TRBV2
CAWSEGLGETQYF | TGTGCCTGGAGTGAGGGCTTAGGGGAGACCCAGTACTTC | . | TRBJ2-5 | many | TRBV30
CASNPGTSGRIYNEQFF | TGCGCCAGCAACCCCGGGACTAGCGGGAGGATTTACAATGAGCAGTTCTTC | TRBD2 | TRBJ2-1 | . | TRBV5-1
CASSLREGEGEQFF | TGTGCCAGCAGCTTAAGGGAAGGTGAGGGTGAGCAGTTCTTC | . | TRBJ2-1 | . | TRBV7-2
CASSVGQFDEQFF | TGTGCCAGCAGCGTGGGACAGTTCGATGAGCAGTTCTTC | TRBD1 | TRBJ2-1 | many | TRBV11-3
CASSRLAGDLEETQYF | TGTGCCAGCAGTCGACTAGCGGGAGACCTGGAAGAGACCCAGTACTTC | TRBD2 | TRBJ2-5 | many | TRBV7-8
CACMIRTDNSPLHF | TGTGCCTGTATGATCCGGACAGATAATTCACCCCTCCACTTT | . | TRBJ1-6 | many | TRBV30
CASSHRLAGITGELFF | TGTGCCAGCAGTCACAGACTAGCGGGAATCACCGGGGAGCTGTTTTTT | TRBD2 | TRBJ2-2 | few | TRBV12-3/TRBV12-4
CASSQIILDKLDGYTF | TGCGCCAGCAGCCAAATAATCCTGGACAAATTGGATGGCTACACCTTC | . | TRBJ1-2 | . | TRBV4-1
CASSQDVRTYGYTF | TGTGCCAGCAGCCAAGATGTCCGGACCTATGGCTACACCTTC | . | TRBJ1-2 | many | TRBV14
CASSLDGGGGSYEQYF | TGTGCCAGCAGCTTAGATGGGGGCGGGGGATCCTACGAGCAGTACTTC | . | TRBJ2-7 | . | TRBV19
CASSLVRVGGYTF | TGTGCCAGCAGCTTGGTCAGGGTTGGCGGCTACACCTTC | . | TRBJ1-2 | few | TRBV5-6
CSAPQFGLAGGTYNEQFF | TGCAGTGCTCCCCAATTCGGACTAGCGGGAGGGACCTACAATGAGCAGTTCTTC | TRBD2 | TRBJ2-1 | . | TRBV20-1
CASRTDFRRDDEQFF | TGTGCCAGCAGAACGGACTTCCGTCGGGACGATGAGCAGTTCTTC | . | TRBJ2-1 | many | TRBV11-2
CAISEGTGGAYNEQFF | TGTGCCATCAGTGAAGGGACGGGAGGGGCCTACAATGAGCAGTTCTTC | TRBD2 | TRBJ2-1 | many | TRBV10-3
CASSVDRALYGYTF | TGTGCCAGCAGCGTGGACAGGGCACTCTATGGCTACACCTTC | TRBD1 | TRBJ1-2 | many | TRBV2
CASSLTGPHTF | TGTGCCAGTAGCCTGACAGGGCCCCACACCTTC | TRBD1 | TRBJ1-2 | . | TRBV19
CATSRGLAGLNEQFF | TGTGCCACCAGTAGGGGGCTAGCGGGACTCAATGAGCAGTTCTTC | TRBD2 | TRBJ2-1 | . | TRBV24-1
CASSPQGLAGNYEQYF | TGTGCCAGCAGCCCCCAAGGACTAGCGGGAAACTACGAGCAGTACTTC | TRBD2 | TRBJ2-7 | many | TRBV11-2
CASSALSGSGGELFF | TGTGCCAGCAGCGCCCTTAGCGGGAGTGGCGGGGAGCTGTTTTTT | TRBD2 | TRBJ2-2 | many | TRBV9
CAARQGTDNSPLHF | TGTGCCGCGAGACAGGGGACAGATAATTCACCCCTCCACTTT | TRBD1 | TRBJ1-6 | many | TRBV6-1
CASSIRTSGSDEQFF | TGTGCCAGTAGTATTCGTACTAGCGGGAGTGATGAGCAGTTCTTC | TRBD2 | TRBJ2-1 | . | TRBV19
CASSLVGQGYRNEQFF | TGTGCCAGCAGCTTAGTGGGGCAGGGGTATAGGAATGAGCAGTTCTTC | . | TRBJ2-1 | many | TRBV11-1
CASSEAADGTYEQYF | TGTGCCAGCAGTGAAGCGGCCGACGGGACATACGAGCAGTACTTC | . | TRBJ2-7 | many | TRBV2
CASSPNSASEQYF | TGTGCCAGCAGCCCGAACTCTGCTAGCGAGCAGTACTTC | . | TRBJ2-7 | many | TRBV7-9
CAWSVIDYEQYF | TGTGCCTGGAGTGTAATAGACTACGAGCAGTACTTC | . | TRBJ2-7 | many | TRBV30
CASSSPGQGLSYEQYF | TGCGCCAGCAGCTCTCCTGGACAGGGGCTATCCTACGAGCAGTACTTC | TRBD1 | TRBJ2-7 | . | TRBV5-1
CASSPHVGGTDTQYF | TGTGCCAGCAGTCCGCACGTGGGGGGAACCGATACGCAGTATTTT | . | TRBJ2-3 | . | TRBV6-2/TRBV6-3
CATRDSNEQFF | TGTGCCACCCGAGACTCCAATGAGCAGTTCTTC | . | TRBJ2-1 | many | TRBV5-5
CASSLQVAYNEQFF | TGTGCCAGCAGTTTGCAGGTCGCCTACAATGAGCAGTTCTTC | . | TRBJ2-1 | many | TRBV12-3/TRBV12-4
CASSQYRYRNTEAFF | TGTGCCAGCAGCCAATACCGCTATCGGAACACTGAAGCTTTCTTT | . | TRBJ1-1 | many | TRBV28
CATSRLLAGNQETQYF | TGTGCCACCAGCCGCTTACTAGCGGGTAACCAAGAGACCCAGTACTTC | TRBD2 | TRBJ2-5 | many | TRBV15
CASSSGPLSSGNTIYF | TGTGCCAGCAGCTCCGGGCCCTTAAGCTCTGGAAACACCATATATTTT | . | TRBJ1-3 | few | TRBV7-2
CSASRLAEDTDTQYF | TGCAGTGCTAGTAGGCTAGCGGAAGACACAGATACGCAGTATTTT | TRBD2 | TRBJ2-3 | many | TRBV20-1
CASSSRARQETQYF | TGTGCCAGCAGCTCTCGCGCCCGACAAGAGACCCAGTACTTC | . | TRBJ2-5 | many | TRBV11-2
CASSPPESGRADTQYF | TGTGCCAGCAGCCCCCCTGAGAGCGGGAGGGCAGATACGCAGTATTTT | TRBD2 | TRBJ2-3 | . | TRBV7-2
CASSLNAGGALGDTQYF | TGTGCCAGCAGCTTAAACGCAGGGGGCGCTCTGGGAGATACGCAGTATTTT | TRBD1 | TRBJ2-3 | many | TRBV7-3